This TCR beta chain stems from a study of cytomegalovirus exposure and HLA in healthy donors. About this clone itself: Its antigen is still unknown.

The PCR contained 60 Vbeta and 13 Jbeta primers. Sequenced by immunoSEQ multiplex PCR; TCRdb stores in-frame clones only, minus some. The data show around 110,000 clones, approximately 81% seen once. Every donor was a healthy person donating bone marrow. Study-wide results and caveats: Later on, a genetic analysis was performed. It linked a missense variant in DCLRE1C with V- and J-gene trimming of TCR beta.

Sequenced sample: PBMCs. The source of this sequence is a woman aged 18-29 years in good health and CMV-seropositive.

CDR3 sequence reads: CASSGGGPRNTEAFF. The CDR3 DNA is TGTGCCAGCAGCGGGGGGGGACCCCGGAACACTGAAGCTTTCTTT. The chain joins TRBV7-8 to TRBJ1-1, with D possibly matching TRBD1 (5 bases). V was shortened by 5 bases and J by 1 base, with 14 bases between the two germline ends. The length of the CDR3 is 15 residues. Germline V gives CDR1 SGHVS, CDR2 FQNEAQ.